The rows below give T cell receptor beta chains drawn from one sample of a study of T-cell reconstitution after alpha-beta-depleted transplantation in children. TCRdb reprocessed the PCR reads with MiXCR, giving one entry per CDR3 protein. The sample contains 300,000 to 400,000 distinct CDR3 sequences, around 15% of which appear only once. The sequences come from PBMCs, mostly from graft donor cells, collected 360 days after TCRalphabeta/CD19-depleted stem cell transplant. The receptors come from a male patient aged 2-9 years who had a stem cell transplant for acute lymphoblastic leukemia, so the T cells may come from the graft donor. Each CDR3 is given with its conserved first and last residue. Each record gives: V gene, clone size, D gene, J gene, CDR3 DNA, CDR3 protein. A D gene is named only where the DNA matches it firmly. Size tells how often a clone was seen (once, few, many) or the class of an expanded clone, and some rows leave it out.

TRBV5-1	many	TRBD2	TRBJ2-2	TGCGCCAGCAGCTCACCGGGACTAGCGGGTACCGGGGAGCTGTTTTTT	CASSSPGLAGTGELFF
TRBV28	few	-	TRBJ1-5	TGTGCCAGCAGTTTTACCACCCAGGGAGTGAGTCAGCCCCAGCATTTT	CASSFTTQGVSQPQHF
TRBV29-1	-	TRBD1	TRBJ2-7	TGCAGCGTGGGACAGGGGCAACCCTACGAGCAGTACTTC	CSVGQGQPYEQYF
TRBV28	-	-	TRBJ2-3	TGTGCCAGCCGCGCTGGACCGCGGGACCCCGGACCCACAGATACGCAGTATTTT	CASRAGPRDPGPTDTQYF
TRBV28	many	TRBD1	TRBJ1-2	TGTGCCAGCAGTTTCCAAACAGGGGGAGGCTATGGCTACACCTTC	CASSFQTGGGYGYTF
TRBV12-5	-	-	TRBJ1-5	TGTGCTAGTGGTTTCGGGGGGCACGGCAATCAGCCCCAGCATTTT	CASGFGGHGNQPQHF
TRBV12-3/TRBV12-4	many	-	TRBJ1-5	TGTGCCAGCAGTTTTCCACCCAATCAGCCCCAGCATTTT	CASSFPPNQPQHF
TRBV7-8	-	TRBD1	TRBJ2-7	TGTGCCAGCAGCTTTCAGACAGGGCCCAAGAACGAGCAGTACTTC	CASSFQTGPKNEQYF
TRBV6-5	few	TRBD2	TRBJ2-1	TGTGCCAGCAGTTACTCCAGGACTAGCGGGAGGTACAATGAGCAGTTCTTC	CASSYSRTSGRYNEQFF
TRBV4-3	many	-	TRBJ2-5	TGCGCCAGCAGCCAAGTGACAGGACTACAAGAGACCCAGTACTTC	CASSQVTGLQETQYF
TRBV12-3/TRBV12-4	many	-	TRBJ2-7	TGTGCCAGCAGTATCAGCTACGAGCAGTACTTC	CASSISYEQYF
TRBV7-8	-	-	TRBJ2-2	TGTGCCAGCAGCACCCTAAGCGGGTCGACCGGGGAGCTGTTTTTT	CASSTLSGSTGELFF
TRBV28	few	-	TRBJ1-1	TGTGCCAGCAGTTACCCCCGCCTGGGTGCTTTCTTT	CASSYPRLGAFF
TRBV4-1	-	TRBD1	TRBJ2-6	TGCGCCAGCAGCCAATTCTTCGGGACAGACTCTGGGGCCAACGTCCTGACTTTC	CASSQFFGTDSGANVLTF
TRBV7-2	few	-	TRBJ1-6	TGTGCCAGCAGCTTAGAATATAATTCACCCCTCCACTTT	CASSLEYNSPLHF
TRBV7-2	many	-	TRBJ1-2	TGTGCCAGCAGCTTAGCTTGGCAGGATTACTATGGCTACACCTTC	CASSLAWQDYYGYTF
TRBV4-3	-	TRBD2	TRBJ2-7	TGCGCCAGCAGCCAAGATCTGGTAGGGAGGGCCTACGAGCAGTACTTC	CASSQDLVGRAYEQYF
TRBV6-2/TRBV6-3	-	-	TRBJ2-1	TGTGCCAGCAGTTACGACCATTTCTATGAGCAGTTCTTC	CASSYDHFYEQFF
TRBV4-3	many	-	TRBJ2-3	TGCGCCAGCAGCCAAGATTGGAGGGCAGATACGCAGTATTTT	CASSQDWRADTQYF
TRBV4-1	many	-	TRBJ2-3	TGCGCCAGCAGCCTACAAGGTACAGATACGCAGTATTTT	CASSLQGTDTQYF
TRBV6-5	few	-	TRBJ2-7	TGTGCCAGCAGTTACTCGAAGGGGTACGAGCAGTACTTC	CASSYSKGYEQYF
TRBV12-3/TRBV12-4	-	-	TRBJ1-6	TGTGCCAGCAGTTTGGCGGCCCTCCGGAATTCACCCCTCCACTTT	CASSLAALRNSPLHF
TRBV4-1	-	-	TRBJ1-2	TGCGCCAGCAGCCAAGAATACAGGGTACGCTATGGCTACACCTTC	CASSQEYRVRYGYTF
TRBV28	many	-	TRBJ2-7	TGTGCCAGCAGATCAGGTTTGTTCACCTACGAGCAGTACTTC	CASRSGLFTYEQYF
TRBV12-3/TRBV12-4	-	TRBD2	TRBJ2-5	TGTGCCAGCAGCTCCGGGACTAGGAGAGAGACCCAGTACTTC	CASSSGTRRETQYF
TRBV28	few	-	TRBJ1-1	TGTGCCAGCAGTTTTCAGGGGCTCCTAGGTTTCTTT	CASSFQGLLGFF
TRBV7-2	few	TRBD2	TRBJ2-2	TGTGCCAGCAGCGGTAGCGGGAGGGTGAGAACCGGGGAGCTGTTTTTT	CASSGSGRVRTGELFF
TRBV28	-	TRBD2	TRBJ2-7	TGTGCCAGCAGTGTGGGACTAGCGGCCTCCATCTACGAGCAGTACTTC	CASSVGLAASIYEQYF
TRBV6-5	-	TRBD1	TRBJ2-5	TGTGCCAGCAGTTTACAAGGGACAGGGGGTCAAGAGACCCAGTACTTC	CASSLQGTGGQETQYF
TRBV20-1	-	TRBD2	TRBJ2-1	TGCAGTGCTAGAGCGAGCGGGAGGAGGTACAATGAGCAGTTCTTC	CSARASGRRYNEQFF
TRBV21-1	many	-	TRBJ2-4	TGTGCCAGCAGCAAAGTTCGGAAGGGCCGCGGAACCTTTCAGTACTTC	CASSKVRKGRGTFQYF
TRBV18	few	-	TRBJ2-7	TGTGCCAGCTCACCACCAAGACAAATCTCCTCCTACGAGCAGTACTTC	CASSPPRQISSYEQYF
TRBV28	-	-	TRBJ2-7	TGTGCCAGCAGTTCAGGGGCGCACGAGCAGTACTTC	CASSSGAHEQYF
TRBV5-5	few	TRBD2	TRBJ2-5	TGTGCCAGCAGCATATTTAGCGGGAGAGGTGAGACCCAGTACTTC	CASSIFSGRGETQYF
TRBV7-8	-	TRBD1	TRBJ2-1	TGTGCCAGCAGACCGGACAGGTTTTACAATGAGCAGTTCTTC	CASRPDRFYNEQFF
TRBV7-9	-	TRBD2	TRBJ2-1	TGTGCCAGCAGCTTAGGGCCTAGCGGGAGGGGTTACAATGAGCAGTTCTTC	CASSLGPSGRGYNEQFF
TRBV5-1	-	-	TRBJ1-4	TGCGCCAGCAGAGACACAACTAATGAAAAACCGTTTTTT	CASRDTTNEKPFF
TRBV7-8	-	-	TRBJ2-7	TGTGCCAGCAGCTTATATGAGGGTCTCGAGCAGTACTTC	CASSLYEGLEQYF
TRBV19	-	-	TRBJ2-1	TGTGCCAGTAGTAGCGGAAACTACAATGAGCAGTTCTTC	CASSSGNYNEQFF
TRBV10-3	few	-	TRBJ2-3	TGTGCCATCCAGGCGGCCTACACAGATACGCAGTATTTT	CAIQAAYTDTQYF
TRBV20-1	-	TRBD1	TRBJ1-3	TGCAGTGCGCTGACAGGGGTGACTGCGGGAAACACCATATATTTT	CSALTGVTAGNTIYF
TRBV4-1	-	-	TRBJ2-7	TGCGCCAGCAGCCACCCCAGCTCCCCGGCGTCCTACGAGCAGTACTTC	CASSHPSSPASYEQYF
TRBV3-1	few	-	TRBJ1-1	TGTGCCAGCAGCCAAATTCGGGCCTCGGGAACTGAAGCTTTCTTT	CASSQIRASGTEAFF
TRBV29-1	many	-	TRBJ2-3	TGCAGCGTTGAACCCAGGCCAGATACGCAGTATTTT	CSVEPRPDTQYF
TRBV14	once	TRBD2	TRBJ2-7	TGTGCCAGCAGCCAAGCAAGACTAGCGGGAGGCGAGCAGTACTTC	CASSQARLAGGEQYF
TRBV10-3	few	TRBD2	TRBJ2-7	TGTGCCATCAGTGAGAAGGGACTAGCGACCCGATACGAGCAGTACTTC	CAISEKGLATRYEQYF
TRBV19	-	-	TRBJ1-5	TGTGCCACCCGTTCTTATAGCAATCAGCCCCAGCATTTT	CATRSYSNQPQHF
TRBV9	many	-	TRBJ2-2	TGTGCCAGCAGCGAGACGAACACCGGGGAGCTGTTTTTT	CASSETNTGELFF
TRBV27	few	-	TRBJ2-2	TGTGCCAGCAGTTTTGAGGCGTGGGTAGCGCAAAACACCGGGGAGCTGTTTTTT	CASSFEAWVAQNTGELFF
TRBV11-3	-	TRBD1	TRBJ2-5	TGTGCCAGCAGCCCAGGGACAGGACCTCAGGGGGAGACCCAGTACTTC	CASSPGTGPQGETQYF
TRBV20-1	many	TRBD2	TRBJ2-2	TGCAGTGCTTTAGCGGGAGGTTCCACCGGGGAGCTGTTTTTT	CSALAGGSTGELFF
TRBV5-1	few	TRBD2	TRBJ2-7	TGCGCCAGCAGCTTGGCGGGACTAGCGGACGAGCAGTACTTC	CASSLAGLADEQYF